This TCR beta chain was found in a study of blood T cell repertoires in COVID-19. Study-level background: COVID-19 samples from acute and convalescent phases originated in the United States, Italy and Spain.

CDR1 MNHEY and CDR2 SMNVEV come from the germline V gene (reference sequence). After removal of 5 bases from V and 0 bases from J, the junction contained 5 bases not matched to a gene. CDR3 length equals 16 residues. The repertoire was sequenced with immunoSEQ multiplex PCR; TCRdb's copy has only in-frame clones and lacks some. In the table there are 140,000 to 150,000 clones, 86% of which are singletons. The sequence was collected from a man between 50 and 59 years old who had recovered from COVID-19. Sequences were obtained from PBMCs or T cells enriched from blood (not recorded which). The genes are TRBV27 and TRBJ1-3, with 9 nucleotides matching TRBD1. The DNA for the CDR3 is TGTGCCAGCAGTGCGGGACAGGGCCTCTCTGGAAACACCATATATTTT. Encoded protein: CASSAGQGLSGNTIYF.